This T cell receptor (beta chain) was sequenced during a study of cytomegalovirus exposure and HLA in healthy donors. The PCR had 60 Vbeta and 13 Jbeta primers. Repertoires were generated with immunoSEQ multiplex PCR, while TCRdb's copy carries only in-frame clones and drops some. Of 91,000 or so clones in the sample, about three quarters are singletons; the top ten hold roughly 5.4%. V trimming: 2 bases; J trimming: 1 base; junction bases outside the gene matches: 5. The CDR3 spans 17 residues. CDR1 is MDHEN and CDR2 is SYDVKM in the germline V gene. The receptor comes from a man aged 25-45 years in good health and CMV-seropositive. The rearrangement uses TRBV28 and TRBJ2-1; 10 nucleotides line up with TRBD2. The material sequenced was PBMCs. CDR3 loop: CASSLKGAGGSYNEQFF. Written as DNA, the CDR3 is TGTGCCAGCAGTTTAAAAGGAGCGGGAGGGTCCTACAATGAGCAGTTCTTC.